One and the same sample provided the 28 T cell receptor beta chains below, sequenced in a study of blood T cell repertoires in COVID-19. The data were produced by immunoSEQ multiplex PCR, yet TCRdb's version contains in-frame clones alone and is incomplete. The top ten hold nearly 3.5% of the sample, which has about 90,000 clones, 85% seen once. Material: peripheral blood. These receptors were taken from a man in his forties or fifties with acute or convalescent COVID-19.

V is TRBV5-4 and J is TRBJ2-7, with D possibly matching TRBD1 (5 bases). CDR1 SGHNT and CDR2 YYREEE come from the germline V gene (reference sequence). Deletions cut 0 bases from V and 7 bases from J, with 20 bases between. The CDR3 is 16 residues long. CDR3 in DNA: TGTGCCAGCAGCTTGGCCCCAGGGAACGCTGGGATGGAGCAGTACTTC. Protein product: CASSLAPGNAGMEQYF. Based on the CDR3 plus reference TRBV5-4 and TRBJ2-7, the full variable domain is ETGVTQSPTHLIKTRGQQVTLRCSSQSGHNTVSWYQQALGQGPQFIFQYYREEENGRGNFPPRFSGLQFPNYSSELNVNALELDDSALYLCASSLAPGNAGMEQYFGPGTRLTVT.

The V gene is TRBV9, the J gene TRBJ2-2; 10 bases match TRBD1. The length of the CDR3 is 15 residues. Germline V gene sequence: CDR1 SGDLS, CDR2 YYNGEE. The V gene end was trimmed by 6 bases and the J gene end by 3 bases; junction bases not matched to a gene: 5. In DNA form, the CDR3 reads TGTGCCAGCACCCGGACAGGGGGGGACACCGGGGAGCTGTTTTTT. Protein: CASTRTGGDTGELFF.

The rearrangement links TRBV12-5 to TRBJ1-5; no reliable D call. V gave up 5 bases and J gave up 4 bases, with 6 bases separating them. Germline lookup yields CDR1 LGHNT and CDR2 FRNRAP. This CDR3 spans 12 amino acids. CDR3 in amino acids: CASGLLNQPQHF. The CDR3 DNA is TGTGCTAGTGGTCTCCTGAATCAGCCCCAGCATTTT. The variable domain in full, completed from reference TRBV12-5 and TRBJ1-5, reads DARVTQTPRHKVTEMGQEVTMRCQPILGHNTVFWYRQTMMQGLELLAYFRNRAPLDDSGMPKDRFSAEMPDATLATLKIQPSEPRDSAVYFCASGLLNQPQHFGDGTRLSIL.

The chain uses TRBV2 and TRBJ2-7; D remains ambiguous. V gave up 8 bases and J gave up 0 bases, with 14 bases separating them. This CDR3 comprises 14 residues. Germline V lookup: CDR1 SNHLY, CDR2 FYNNEI. The chain's CDR3 is CASSQRPSSYEQYF. CDR3 DNA: TGTGCCAGCTCCCAGCGACCGAGCTCCTACGAGCAGTACTTC.

The chain recombines TRBV12-3 or TRBV12-4 with TRBJ2-2; D is ambiguous. V was trimmed by 5 bases and J by 7 bases, leaving 11 bases between them. CDR3 length equals 13 residues. The CDR3 nucleotides are TGTGCCAGCAGTACCCAGGTTTTCGGGGAGCTGTTTTTT. It encodes CASSTQVFGELFF.

The chain combines TRBV19 with TRBJ1-3; TRBD1 aligns across 7 bases. In germline, CDR1 is LNHDA, CDR2 SQIVND (reference sequence). J gave up 4 bases and V 3 bases, and 6 bases lay outside the gene matches. The CDR3 is 15 amino acids. The CDR3 loop is CASSIDRVPGNTIYF. The CDR3 DNA follows: TGTGCCAGTAGTATCGACAGGGTGCCCGGAAACACCATATATTTT.

The chain has TRBV2 and TRBJ2-3; the D gene is possibly TRBD1 (5 bases). Trimming took off 3 bases at V and 2 bases at J, with 9 bases between the two ends. This CDR3 has 14 residues. CDR1 is SNHLY, CDR2 FYNNEI, per germline. In DNA form, the CDR3 reads TGTGCCAGCAGTGATGACAGTCCCACAGATACGCAGTATTTT. Translated: CASSDDSPTDTQYF.

V usage is TRBV6-5 and J usage is TRBJ1-2; unclear D gene. The CDR3 spans 15 residues. Germline V CDR1 and CDR2: MNHEY, SVGAGI. Trimming pared 0 bases from V and 8 bases from J, leaving 16 bases between. DNA for the CDR3: TGTGCCAGCAGTTACTCCTTAGAGGTGATGGTGGGCTACACCTTC. Its protein product is CASSYSLEVMVGYTF.

This rearrangement joins TRBV5-4 to TRBJ2-7; maybe TRBD1 (5 bases). Trimming pared 0 bases from V and 2 bases from J, leaving 15 bases between. CDR3 length: 16 amino acids. The V gene's germline CDR1 is SGHNT and CDR2 YYREEE (reference sequence). CDR3 in amino acids: CASSLVGQGLAYEQYF. CDR3 sequence (DNA): TGTGCCAGCAGCTTGGTCGGACAAGGGTTAGCCTACGAGCAGTACTTC.

This chain links TRBV5-1 with TRBJ1-1; D perhaps matches TRBD1 (5 bases). The CDR3 runs 15 residues. The ends were cut back, 2 bases at V and 0 bases at J, with 11 bases in the middle. Germline CDR1 is SGHRS and CDR2 is YFSETQ. The CDR3 DNA sequence: TGCGCCAGCAGCTTCGGTGGGGCGTTGAACACTGAAGCTTTCTTT. This sequence encodes CASSFGGALNTEAFF.

This clone has only one observation. At the DNA level, this CDR3 is encoded by other sequences in the same sample as well. The chain is built from TRBV9 and TRBJ1-3, with TRBD1 matching over 7 bases. The CDR3 sequence is 15 residues long. J gave up 1 base and V 0 bases, and 1 base lay outside the gene matches. CDR1 and CDR2 from the germline V gene are SGDLS and YYNGEE. CDR3 coding DNA: TGTGCCAGCAGCGTAGGACAGGGTTCTGGAAACACCATATATTTT. It yields the protein CASSVGQGSGNTIYF.

This sequence joins TRBV5-1 and TRBJ2-7, with a weak D call TRBD1 (7 bases). V lost 0 bases and J 1 base, leaving 11 bases between the germline ends. The CDR3 runs 15 residues. Germline V gene data show CDR1 as SGHRS and CDR2 as YFSETQ. The CDR3, as DNA: TGCGCCAGCAGCTTGGCGGCAGGGGGGTCCTACGAGCAGTACTTC. Amino acid sequence: CASSLAAGGSYEQYF.

Only a few counts were recorded for this clone. The chain employs TRBV9 and TRBJ2-2; no reliable D call. V lost 0 bases to trimming and J lost 4 bases, with 4 bases between them. The CDR3 extends over 13 amino acids. Germline V gives CDR1 SGDLS, CDR2 YYNGEE. Here the CDR3 DNA reads TGTGCCAGCAGCGTAGACGGCACCGGGGAGCTGTTTTTT. Translating gives CASSVDGTGELFF.

The chain couples TRBV7-2 to TRBJ2-2; 10 nucleotides match TRBD1. Germline CDR1 SGHTA, CDR2 FQGNSA. CDR3 length: 15 residues. J was trimmed by 2 bases and V by 6 bases; bases with no gene match: 3. The CDR3 DNA reads as TGTGCCAGCAGGGACAGGGGGTCAAACACCGGGGAGCTGTTTTTT. This translates into CASRDRGSNTGELFF.

The V gene is TRBV5-1, the J gene TRBJ1-1; D remains ambiguous. Between the trimmed V and J ends, which lost 0 bases and 0 bases, there was a span of 15 bases. The CDR3 runs 17 residues. CDR1 and CDR2 (germline): SGHRS, YFSETQ. CDR3 sequence: CASSLVSQASMNTEAFF. In DNA, the CDR3 is TGCGCCAGCAGCTTGGTCTCGCAGGCTTCAATGAACACTGAAGCTTTCTTT.

The J gene is TRBJ1-1, the V gene TRBV5-1; D possibly corresponds to TRBD1 (6 bases). The V end was cut by 5 bases, the J end by 11 bases, with 22 bases between. The CDR3 sequence is 14 residues long. CDR1 is SGHRS and CDR2 is YFSETQ in the germline V gene. CDR3 bases: TGCGCCAGCAGTCCGGACAGTCAGCGTGTCGGGGCTTTCTTT. Translating it yields CASSPDSQRVGAFF.

This CDR3 is CASSVGDRGIQYF. CDR3 DNA: TGTGCCAGCAGCGTTGGGGACAGGGGCATTCAGTACTTC. The chain employs TRBV25-1 and TRBJ2-4, with 10 positions matching TRBD1. Germline CDR1 reads MGHDK; CDR2 reads SYGVNS. After removal of 6 bases from V and 9 bases from J, the junction contained 5 bases not matched to a gene. The CDR3 runs 13 residues.

This chain uses TRBV5-5 with TRBJ2-1, with 11 bases aligning to TRBD2. The CDR3 extends over 19 amino acids. Looked up from germline, CDR1 is SGHKS and CDR2 is YYEKEE (reference sequence). After removal of 0 bases from V and 0 bases from J, the junction contained 8 bases not matched to a gene. DNA of the CDR3: TGTGCCAGCAGCTTGGGGACCCTAGCGGGAGGCTCCTCCTACAATGAGCAGTTCTTC. Encoded protein: CASSLGTLAGGSSYNEQFF.

Only one count was recorded for this clone. The CDR3 loop is CASMAGQAGQDTQYF. The CDR3 bases are TGTGCCAGTATGGCAGGACAGGCTGGACAAGATACGCAGTATTTT. The chain recombines TRBV19 with TRBJ2-3; TRBD1 agrees at 7 bases. Trimming at V came to 7 bases and at J to 5 bases, leaving 12 bases not matched to a gene. This CDR3 is 15 amino acids long. The germline CDR1 and CDR2 sequences are LNHDA and SQIVND (reference sequence).

The chain carries TRBV5-1 and TRBJ2-1, with 13 bases matching TRBD2. This CDR3 has 15 residues. Germline V gene data show CDR1 as SGHRS and CDR2 as YFSETQ. V trimming: 0 bases; J trimming: 8 bases; junction bases outside the gene matches: 2. CDR3 residues: CASSLELAGGYEQFF. CDR3 coding DNA: TGCGCCAGCAGCTTGGAACTAGCGGGGGGGTATGAGCAGTTCTTC.

V gene TRBV7-2 combines with J gene TRBJ2-3; 11 bases are shared with TRBD2. V shed 1 base and J 5 bases; nucleotides not matched to a gene: 14. This CDR3 spans 19 amino acids. Germline V lookup: CDR1 SGHTA, CDR2 FQGNSA. Written as DNA, the CDR3 is TGTGCCAGCAGCTTAGGTCGGCTAGCGGGGGGCCCTTCCGGAGATACGCAGTATTTT. Protein sequence: CASSLGRLAGGPSGDTQYF. The full variable domain, with the rest looked up from reference TRBV7-2 and TRBJ2-3, is GAGVSQSPSNKVTEKGKDVELRCDPISGHTALYWYRQSLGQGLEFLIYFQGNSAPDKSGLPSDRFSAERTGGSVSTLTIQRTQQEDSAVYLCASSLGRLAGGPSGDTQYFGPGTRLTVL.

A single count supports this clone. V and J are TRBV23-1 and TRBJ2-7; 13 bases line up with TRBD2. TRBV23-1 is reported as an ORF; its role is uncertain. V lost 6 bases, J lost 4 bases, and 12 bases stayed unmatched. The CDR3 is 17 residues long. CDR3 amino acids: CASSRTRTSGRAYEQYF. CDR3 bases: TGCGCCAGCAGCCGCACGAGGACTAGCGGGAGAGCATACGAGCAGTACTTC.

The chain uses TRBV6-5 and TRBJ1-4; D is unresolved. Trimming removed 0 bases at V and 10 bases at J, with 9 bases between. CDR3 length: 13 residues. CDR1 MNHEY and CDR2 SVGAGI come from the germline V gene. CDR3 sequence reads: CASSYSKGGKLFF. CDR3 sequence (DNA): TGTGCCAGCAGTTACTCTAAGGGAGGAAAACTGTTTTTT.

This chain uses TRBV30 with TRBJ2-3; 8 bases agree with TRBD2. V was pared by 2 bases and J by 4 bases, with 8 bases of the junction left unmatched. CDR1 and CDR2 from the germline V gene are GTSNPN and SVGIG (reference sequence). This CDR3 comprises 15 residues. CDR3 sequence (DNA): TGTGCCTGGAGTCGCCGGGAGGGCGGAGCAGATACGCAGTATTTT. Translated: CAWSRREGGADTQYF. The full variable domain, with the rest looked up from reference TRBV30 and TRBJ2-3, is SQTIHQWPATLVQPVGSPLSLECTVEGTSNPNLYWYRQAAGRGLQLLFYSVGIGQISSEVPQNLSASRPQDRQFILSSKKLLLSDSGFYLCAWSRREGGADTQYFGPGTRLTVL.

This clone showed up just a few times. The chain combines TRBV27 with TRBJ1-1, with TRBD1 matching 9 bases. The CDR3 length is 14 residues. V lost 3 bases, J lost 5 bases, and 4 bases stayed unmatched. From germline, CDR1 is MNHEY and CDR2 SMNVEV (reference sequence). CDR3 protein: CASSLAQGATEAFF. The DNA of the CDR3 is TGTGCCAGCAGTTTGGCACAGGGGGCAACTGAAGCTTTCTTT.

The gene calls are TRBV5-1 and TRBJ2-1; weak D call: TRBD2 (7 bases). Germline V CDR1 and CDR2: SGHRS, YFSETQ. CDR3 length: 16 amino acids. With 7 bases removed from V and 6 bases from J, the gap between germline ends came to 23 bases. In nucleotides, the CDR3 is TGCGCCAGCTCAGAAAGGGAGGGGGGAATCCGCAATGAGCAGTTCTTC. Translation: CASSEREGGIRNEQFF.

The chain combines TRBV19 with TRBJ1-5; 7 bases map to TRBD1. The CDR3 runs to 19 residues. Per germline, CDR1 LNHDA and CDR2 SQIVND (reference sequence). After removal of 5 bases from V and 0 bases from J, the junction contained 16 bases not matched to a gene. Written as DNA, the CDR3 is TGTGCCAGTAGTGCCCGCACAGGGGTCTTCGGCTATAGCAATCAGCCCCAGCATTTT. Its protein product is CASSARTGVFGYSNQPQHF.

The V gene is TRBV7-9, the J gene TRBJ1-4; D not certain. The CDR3 sequence is 14 residues long. V was shortened by 5 bases and J by 3 bases, with 10 bases between the two germline ends. In germline, CDR1 is SEHNR, CDR2 FQNEAQ (reference sequence). The CDR3: CASSRRQANEKLFF. As DNA, the CDR3 is TGTGCCAGCAGCCGCAGACAAGCTAATGAAAAACTGTTTTTT.